One and the same sample provided the 13 T cell receptor beta chains below, sequenced in a study of T cell changes during pregnancy in multiple sclerosis. Profiled with immunoSEQ multiplex PCR; TCRdb holds only in-frame clones, not every one. The sample gives around 97,000 clones, roughly nine tenths of which show up once; 0.75% to 0.95% is in the top ten. The sample here was peripheral blood, taken after pregnancy. These receptors were collected from a female donor with multiple sclerosis, enrolled in a pregnancy study.

The chain joins TRBV5-6 to TRBJ2-3, with 12 bases fitting TRBD2. Per germline, CDR1 SGHDT and CDR2 YYEEEE. V dropped 0 bases and J dropped 3; count of bases not matched to a gene: 5. This CDR3 has 17 residues. DNA for the CDR3: TGTGCCAGCAGCTTGGCCTCTAGCGGGAGGGTGACAGATACGCAGTATTTT. Translation: CASSLASSGRVTDTQYF. Full variable domain (remainder filled in from reference TRBV5-6 and TRBJ2-3): DAGVTQSPTHLIKTRGQQVTLRCSPKSGHDTVSWYQQALGQGPQFIFQYYEEEERQRGNFPDRFSGHQFPNYSSELNVNALLLGDSALYLCASSLASSGRVTDTQYFGPGTRLTVL.

V usage is TRBV27 and J usage is TRBJ1-5, with 9 bases that match TRBD1. The V segment lost 4 bases and the J segment 7 bases; nucleotides outside the gene matches: 5. In germline, CDR1 is MNHEY, CDR2 SMNVEV (reference sequence). This CDR3 comprises 14 residues. CDR3 loop: CASSSTGGGQPQHF. CDR3 bases: TGTGCCAGCAGTTCGACAGGGGGGGGACAGCCCCAGCATTTT.

This clone has a single count. CDR3 in DNA: TGTGCCAGCAGTGAATGGACATGGATGTCCTACGAGCAGTACTTC. Its protein is CASSEWTWMSYEQYF. The V gene is TRBV6-1, the J gene TRBJ2-7; weak D call: TRBD1 (5 bases). V shed 2 bases and J shed 1 base, with 12 bases lying between them. The CDR3 runs to 15 residues. Looked up from germline, CDR1 is MNHNS and CDR2 is SASEGT.

The chain uses TRBV2 and TRBJ1-5; D is unresolved. Deletions cut 7 bases from V and 5 bases from J, with 15 bases between. This CDR3 is 14 amino acids long. CDR1 and CDR2 (germline): SNHLY, FYNNEI. The CDR3 protein is CASTGRVLDQPQHF. For the CDR3, the DNA is TGTGCCAGCACCGGGAGGGTCCTCGATCAGCCCCAGCATTTT.

The genes are TRBV6-1 and TRBJ2-7; weak D call: TRBD1 (7 bases). CDR1 and CDR2 from the germline V gene are MNHNS and SASEGT. This CDR3 spans 14 amino acids. V was clipped by 3 bases and J by 0 bases, with 9 bases between them. DNA for the CDR3: TGTGCCAGCAGTGAGCGGGACAGCTCCTACGAGCAGTACTTC. Translated: CASSERDSSYEQYF.

This chain uses TRBV5-1 with TRBJ2-2, with 7 nucleotides matching TRBD2. Losses at the gene ends were 0 bases for V and 7 bases for J; bases not matched to a gene: 15. Germline loops: CDR1 SGHRS, CDR2 YFSETQ. CDR3 length: 18 amino acids. The CDR3 sequence: CASSLAVLAATPSGELFF. The DNA for the CDR3 is TGCGCCAGCAGCTTGGCGGTGCTAGCGGCAACACCCAGCGGGGAGCTGTTTTTT.

The chain is built from TRBV11-2 and TRBJ2-1; 8 positions match TRBD2. CDR1 is SGHAT and CDR2 is FQNNGV in the germline V gene. V was pared by 5 bases and J by 4 bases, with 10 bases of the junction left unmatched. This CDR3 is built from 16 residues. CDR3 loop: CASSPVIAGSYNEQFF. In DNA form, the CDR3 reads TGTGCCAGCAGCCCCGTGATAGCGGGATCTTACAATGAGCAGTTCTTC. Full variable domain (outside the CDR3, taken from reference TRBV11-2 and TRBJ2-1): EAGVAQSPRYKIIEKRQSVAFWCNPISGHATLYWYQQILGQGPKLLIQFQNNGVVDDSQLPKDRFSAERLKGVDSTLKIQPAKLEDSAVYLCASSPVIAGSYNEQFFGPGTRLTVL.

The chain recombines TRBV6-1 with TRBJ2-7, with a tentative D call TRBD2 (6 bases). CDR3 length equals 14 residues. The germline V gene encodes CDR1 MNHNS and CDR2 SASEGT. V was clipped by 9 bases and J by 0 bases, with 15 bases between them. The CDR3 DNA sequence: TGTGCCAGTGGGCTGGGGACTGCCTCCTACGAGCAGTACTTC. It translates to CASGLGTASYEQYF.

The rearrangement uses TRBV9 and TRBJ1-4; D is unresolved. V was clipped by 0 bases and J by 0 bases, with 6 bases between them. The CDR3 spans 15 residues. Germline V gene sequence: CDR1 SGDLS, CDR2 YYNGEE. CDR3 nucleotides: TGTGCCAGCAGCGTAGCGGTGTCAACTAATGAAAAACTGTTTTTT. It translates to CASSVAVSTNEKLFF.

The chain links TRBV6-5 to TRBJ1-1; D remains ambiguous. There are 11 residues in the CDR3. With 3 bases removed from V and 10 bases from J, the gap between germline ends came to 9 bases. Germline V gene data show CDR1 as MNHEY and CDR2 as SVGAGI. In nucleotides, the CDR3 is TGTGCCAGCAGTTATGGATGGAGAGCTTTCTTT. Its protein product is CASSYGWRAFF.

The rearrangement joins TRBV29-1 to TRBJ1-5, with D hard to call. The CDR3 spans 13 residues. From germline, CDR1 is SQVTM and CDR2 ANQGSEA. Trimming pared 8 bases from V and 0 bases from J, leaving 11 bases between. CDR3 sequence reads: CSTQPYSNQPQHF. The CDR3 DNA is TGCAGCACCCAACCCTATAGCAATCAGCCCCAGCATTTT. Variable domain in full (rest from reference TRBV29-1 and TRBJ1-5): SAVISQKPSRDICQRGTSLTIQCQVDSQVTMMFWYRQQPGQSLTLIATANQGSEATYESGFVIDKFPISRPNLTFSTLTVSNMSPEDSSIYLCSTQPYSNQPQHFGDGTRLSIL.

The chain couples TRBV6-6 to TRBJ1-5; 11 positions match TRBD1. CDR3 length equals 16 residues. Germline CDR1 MNHNY, CDR2 SVGAGI (reference sequence). With 2 bases clipped from V and 6 bases from J, the junction kept 6 bases outside the gene matches. The CDR3: CASSYGDRGSGQPQHF. CDR3 coding DNA: TGTGCCAGCAGTTACGGGGACAGGGGGTCAGGTCAGCCCCAGCATTTT.

The rearrangement uses TRBV7-9 and TRBJ2-3, with a tentative D call TRBD2 (5 bases). Trimming shortened V by 0 bases and J by 3 bases, and 10 bases separated the two germline ends. There are 15 residues in the CDR3. CDR1 is SEHNR, CDR2 FQNEAQ, per germline (reference sequence). The CDR3 coding sequence is TGTGCCAGCAGCTTAGCGGACTTTGATACAGATACGCAGTATTTT. This translates into CASSLADFDTDTQYF. Full variable domain (outside the CDR3, taken from reference TRBV7-9 and TRBJ2-3): DTGVSQNPRHKITKRGQNVTFRCDPISEHNRLYWYRQTLGQGPEFLTYFQNEAQLEKSRLLSDRFSAERPKGSFSTLEIQRTEQGDSAMYLCASSLADFDTDTQYFGPGTRLTVL.